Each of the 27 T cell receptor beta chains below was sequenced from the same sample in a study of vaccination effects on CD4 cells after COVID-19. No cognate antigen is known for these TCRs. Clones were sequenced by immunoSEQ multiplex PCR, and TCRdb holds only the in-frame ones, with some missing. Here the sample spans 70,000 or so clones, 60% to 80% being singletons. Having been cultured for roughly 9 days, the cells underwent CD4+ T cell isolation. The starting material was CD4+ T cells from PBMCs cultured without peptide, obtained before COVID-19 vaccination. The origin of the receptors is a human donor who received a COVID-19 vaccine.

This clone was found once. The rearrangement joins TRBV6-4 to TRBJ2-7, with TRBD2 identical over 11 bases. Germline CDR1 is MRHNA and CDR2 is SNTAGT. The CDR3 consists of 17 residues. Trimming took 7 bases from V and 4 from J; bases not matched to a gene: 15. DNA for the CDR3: TGTGCCAGCACCCGAAGGTATCCTAGCGGGGGGAATTACGAGCAGTACGTC. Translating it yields CASTRRYPSGGNYEQYV.

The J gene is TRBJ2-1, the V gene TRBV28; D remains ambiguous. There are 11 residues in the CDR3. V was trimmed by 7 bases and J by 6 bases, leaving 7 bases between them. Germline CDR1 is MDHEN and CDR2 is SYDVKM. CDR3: CASTLGNEQFF. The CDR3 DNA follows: TGTGCCAGCACCTTGGGCAATGAGCAGTTCTTC.

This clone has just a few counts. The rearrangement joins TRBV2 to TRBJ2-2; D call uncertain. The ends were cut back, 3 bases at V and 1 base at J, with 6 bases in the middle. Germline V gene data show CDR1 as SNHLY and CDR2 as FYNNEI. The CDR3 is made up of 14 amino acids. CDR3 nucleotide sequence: TGTGCCAGCAGTGAGTCCCGGAACACCGGGGAGCTGTTTTTT. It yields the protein CASSESRNTGELFF.

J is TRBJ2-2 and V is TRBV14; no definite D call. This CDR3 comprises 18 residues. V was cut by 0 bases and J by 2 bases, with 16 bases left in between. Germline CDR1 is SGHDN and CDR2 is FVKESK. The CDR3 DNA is TGTGCCAGCAGCCAAGAGAGGTGGACGGACGTAAACACCGGGGAGCTGTTTTTT. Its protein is CASSQERWTDVNTGELFF.

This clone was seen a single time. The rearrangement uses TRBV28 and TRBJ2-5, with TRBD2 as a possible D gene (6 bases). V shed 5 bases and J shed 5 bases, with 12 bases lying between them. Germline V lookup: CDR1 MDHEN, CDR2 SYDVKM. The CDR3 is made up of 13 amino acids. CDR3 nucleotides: TGTGCCAGCAGTAGGAGGGGAAGGGAGACCCAGTACTTC. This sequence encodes CASSRRGRETQYF.

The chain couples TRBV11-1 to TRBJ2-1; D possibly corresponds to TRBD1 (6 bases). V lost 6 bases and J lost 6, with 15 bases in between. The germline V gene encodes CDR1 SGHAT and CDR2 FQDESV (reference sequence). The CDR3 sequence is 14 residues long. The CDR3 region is CASRGAPSLNEQFF. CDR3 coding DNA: TGTGCCAGCAGGGGGGCACCTTCTCTCAATGAGCAGTTCTTC.

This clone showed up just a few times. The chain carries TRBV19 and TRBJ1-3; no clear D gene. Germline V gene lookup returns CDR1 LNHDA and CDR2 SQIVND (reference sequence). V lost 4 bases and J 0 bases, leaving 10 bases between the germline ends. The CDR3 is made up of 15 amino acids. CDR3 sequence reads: CASSRNTDSGNTIYF. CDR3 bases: TGTGCCAGTAGTAGAAACACCGACTCTGGAAACACCATATATTTT.

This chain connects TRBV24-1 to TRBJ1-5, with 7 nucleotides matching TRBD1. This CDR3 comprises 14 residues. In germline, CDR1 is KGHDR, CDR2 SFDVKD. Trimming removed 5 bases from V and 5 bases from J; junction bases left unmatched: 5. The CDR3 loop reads CATSGGDSYQPQHF. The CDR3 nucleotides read TGTGCCACCAGTGGTGGGGACAGTTATCAGCCCCAGCATTTT.

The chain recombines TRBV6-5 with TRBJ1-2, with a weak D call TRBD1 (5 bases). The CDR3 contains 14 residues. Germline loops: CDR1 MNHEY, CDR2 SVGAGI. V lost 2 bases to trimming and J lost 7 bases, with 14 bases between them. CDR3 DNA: TGTGCCAGCAGTTACCTGGCGGGGGGAAGTGGCTACACCTTC. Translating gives CASSYLAGGSGYTF.

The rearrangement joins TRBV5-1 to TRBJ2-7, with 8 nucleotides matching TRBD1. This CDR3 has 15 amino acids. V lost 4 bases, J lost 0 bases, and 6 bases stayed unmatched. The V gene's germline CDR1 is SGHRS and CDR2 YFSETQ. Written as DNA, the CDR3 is TGCGCCAGCAGCGTGGGACAGGCTAGCTCCTACGAGCAGTACGTC. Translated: CASSVGQASSYEQYV.

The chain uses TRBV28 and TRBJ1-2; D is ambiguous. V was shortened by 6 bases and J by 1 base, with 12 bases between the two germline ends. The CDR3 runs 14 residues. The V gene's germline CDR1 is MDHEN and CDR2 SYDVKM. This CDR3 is CASSPPGDNYGYTF. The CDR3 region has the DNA TGTGCCAGCAGCCCCCCTGGTGATAACTATGGCTACACCTTC.

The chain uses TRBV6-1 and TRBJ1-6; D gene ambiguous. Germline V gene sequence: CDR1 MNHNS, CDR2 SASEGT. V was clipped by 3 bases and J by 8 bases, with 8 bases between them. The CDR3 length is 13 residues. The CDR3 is CASSEQDDSPLHF. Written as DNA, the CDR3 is TGTGCCAGCAGTGAGCAGGACGATTCACCCCTCCACTTT.

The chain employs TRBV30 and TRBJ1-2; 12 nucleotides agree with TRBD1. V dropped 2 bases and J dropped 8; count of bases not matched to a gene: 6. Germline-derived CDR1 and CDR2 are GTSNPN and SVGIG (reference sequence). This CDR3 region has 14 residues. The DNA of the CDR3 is TGTGCCTGGAGTAGGGACAGGGGGCAATGGGGCTACACCTTC. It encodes CAWSRDRGQWGYTF.

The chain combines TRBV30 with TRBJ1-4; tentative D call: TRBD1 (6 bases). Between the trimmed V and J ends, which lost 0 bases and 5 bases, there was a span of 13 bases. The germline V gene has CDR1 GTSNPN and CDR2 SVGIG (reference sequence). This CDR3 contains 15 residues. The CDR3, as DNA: TGTGCCTGGAGTGTAGCCCCAGGGGCGAATGAAAAACTGTTTTTT. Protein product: CAWSVAPGANEKLFF.

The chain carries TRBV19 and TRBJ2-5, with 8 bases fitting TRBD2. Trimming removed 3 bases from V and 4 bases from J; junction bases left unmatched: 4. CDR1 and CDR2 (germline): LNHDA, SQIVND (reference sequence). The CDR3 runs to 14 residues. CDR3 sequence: CASSMQLAGETQYF. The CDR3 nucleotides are TGTGCCAGTAGTATGCAGCTAGCGGGAGAGACCCAGTACTTC. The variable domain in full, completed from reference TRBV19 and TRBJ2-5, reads DGGITQSPKYLFRKEGQNVTLSCEQNLNHDAMYWYRQDPGQGLRLIYYSQIVNDFQKGDIAEGYSVSREKKESFPLTVTSAQKNPTAFYLCASSMQLAGETQYFGPGTRLLVL.

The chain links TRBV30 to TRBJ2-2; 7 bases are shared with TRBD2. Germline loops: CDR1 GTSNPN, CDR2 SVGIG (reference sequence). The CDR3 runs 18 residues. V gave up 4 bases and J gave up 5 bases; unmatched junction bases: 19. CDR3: CAWTYLWAGGEGTGELFF. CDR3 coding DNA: TGTGCCTGGACTTATTTATGGGCCGGCGGGGAGGGAACCGGGGAGCTGTTTTTT.

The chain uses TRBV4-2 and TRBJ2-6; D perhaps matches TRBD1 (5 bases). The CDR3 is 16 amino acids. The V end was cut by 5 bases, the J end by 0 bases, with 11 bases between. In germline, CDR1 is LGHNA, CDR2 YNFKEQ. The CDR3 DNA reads TGTGCCAGCAGCGCAACAGGAGCCTCTGGGGCCAACGTCCTGACTTTC. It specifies CASSATGASGANVLTF.

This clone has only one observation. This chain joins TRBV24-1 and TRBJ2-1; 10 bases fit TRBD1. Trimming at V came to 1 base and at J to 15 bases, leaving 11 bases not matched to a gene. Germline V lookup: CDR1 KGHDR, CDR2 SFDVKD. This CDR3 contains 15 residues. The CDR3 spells CATSDFSTGDRGTFF. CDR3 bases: TGTGCCACCAGTGATTTTTCCACGGGGGACAGGGGCACGTTCTTC.

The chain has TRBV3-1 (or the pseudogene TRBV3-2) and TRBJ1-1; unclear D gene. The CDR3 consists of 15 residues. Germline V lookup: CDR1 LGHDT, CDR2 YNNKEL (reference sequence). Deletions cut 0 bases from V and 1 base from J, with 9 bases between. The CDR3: CASSQDLAENTEAFF. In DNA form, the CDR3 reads TGTGCCAGCAGCCAAGATCTCGCAGAGAACACTGAAGCTTTCTTT.

This chain's CDR3 is CASNAINEQFF. The CDR3 nucleotides read TGTGCCAGCAACGCAATCAATGAGCAGTTCTTC. This sequence joins TRBV2 and TRBJ2-1; no firm D call. Trimming took 7 bases from V and 6 from J, leaving 7 bases between them. The CDR3 is made up of 11 amino acids. In germline, CDR1 is SNHLY, CDR2 FYNNEI. Looking up the rest from reference TRBV2 and TRBJ2-1 gives the full variable domain: EPEVTQTPSHQVTQMGQEVILRCVPISNHLYFYWYRQILGQKVEFLVSFYNNEISEKSEIFDDQFSVERPDGSNFTLKIRSTKLEDSAMYFCASNAINEQFFGPGTRLTVL.

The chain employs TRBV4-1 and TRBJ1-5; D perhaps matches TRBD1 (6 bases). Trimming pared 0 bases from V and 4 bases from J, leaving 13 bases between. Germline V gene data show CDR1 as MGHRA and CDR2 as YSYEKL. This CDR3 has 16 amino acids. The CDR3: CASSQEGGSGNQPQHF. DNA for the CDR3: TGCGCCAGCAGCCAAGAAGGGGGAAGTGGTAATCAGCCCCAGCATTTT.

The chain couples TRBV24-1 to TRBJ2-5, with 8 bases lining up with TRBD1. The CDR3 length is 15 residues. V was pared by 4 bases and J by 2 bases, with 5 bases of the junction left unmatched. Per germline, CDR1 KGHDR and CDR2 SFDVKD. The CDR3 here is CATSEATGEQETQYF. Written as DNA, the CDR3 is TGTGCCACCAGTGAGGCGACAGGGGAGCAAGAGACCCAGTACTTC.

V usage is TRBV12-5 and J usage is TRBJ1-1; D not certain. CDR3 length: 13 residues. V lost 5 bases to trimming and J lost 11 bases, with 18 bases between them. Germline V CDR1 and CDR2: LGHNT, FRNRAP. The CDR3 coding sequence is TGTGCTAGTGGTAGAGGACCCCCACTCACGGCTTTCTTT. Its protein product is CASGRGPPLTAFF.

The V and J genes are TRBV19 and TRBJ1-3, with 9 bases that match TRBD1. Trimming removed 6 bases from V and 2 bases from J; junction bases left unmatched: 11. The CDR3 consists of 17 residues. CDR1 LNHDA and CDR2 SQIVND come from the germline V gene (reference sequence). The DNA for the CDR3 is TGTGCCAGTAGGGGACAGGGCACTGCGAGCGCTGGAAACACCATATATTTT. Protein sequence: CASRGQGTASAGNTIYF.

CDR3 sequence reads: CASSVAGWWAGAGADTQYF. CDR3 nucleotides: TGTGCCAGCAGCGTAGCGGGTTGGTGGGCAGGCGCTGGGGCAGATACGCAGTATTTT. The chain links TRBV9 to TRBJ2-3; no firm D call. Germline V gives CDR1 SGDLS, CDR2 YYNGEE. V lost 0 bases to trimming and J lost 4 bases, with 24 bases between them. The CDR3 contains 19 residues.

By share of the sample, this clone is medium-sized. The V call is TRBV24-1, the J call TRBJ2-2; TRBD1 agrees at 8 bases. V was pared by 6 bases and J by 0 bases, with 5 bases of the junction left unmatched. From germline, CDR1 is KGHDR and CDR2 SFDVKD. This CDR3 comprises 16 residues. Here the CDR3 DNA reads TGTGCCACCAGTACAGGCAGGGGGCCGAACACCGGGGAGCTGTTTTTT. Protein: CATSTGRGPNTGELFF.

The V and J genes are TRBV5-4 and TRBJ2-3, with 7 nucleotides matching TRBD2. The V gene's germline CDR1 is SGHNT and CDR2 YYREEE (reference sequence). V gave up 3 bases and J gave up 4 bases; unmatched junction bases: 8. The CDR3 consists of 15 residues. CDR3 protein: CASSSPTRGADTQYF. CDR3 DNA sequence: TGTGCCAGCAGCTCGCCCACTCGGGGGGCAGATACGCAGTATTTT.